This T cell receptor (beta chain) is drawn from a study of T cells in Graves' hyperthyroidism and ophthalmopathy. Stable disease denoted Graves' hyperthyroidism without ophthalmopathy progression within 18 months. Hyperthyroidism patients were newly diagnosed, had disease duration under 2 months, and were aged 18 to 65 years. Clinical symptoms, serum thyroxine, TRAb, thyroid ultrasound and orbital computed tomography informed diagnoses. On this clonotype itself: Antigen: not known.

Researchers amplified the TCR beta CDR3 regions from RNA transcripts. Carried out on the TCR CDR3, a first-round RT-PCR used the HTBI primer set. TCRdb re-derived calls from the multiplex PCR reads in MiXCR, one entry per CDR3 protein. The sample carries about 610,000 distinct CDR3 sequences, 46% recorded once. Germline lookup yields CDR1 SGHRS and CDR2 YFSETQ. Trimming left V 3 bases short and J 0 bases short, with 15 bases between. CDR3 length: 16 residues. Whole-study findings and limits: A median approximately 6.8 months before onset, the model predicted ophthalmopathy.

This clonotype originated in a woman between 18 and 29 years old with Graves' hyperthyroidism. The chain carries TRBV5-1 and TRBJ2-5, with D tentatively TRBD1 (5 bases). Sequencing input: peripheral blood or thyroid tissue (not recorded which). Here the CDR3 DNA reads TGCGCCAGCAGCTCGGTAGGACATTCGTACCAAGAGACCCAGTACTTC. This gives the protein CASSSVGHSYQETQYF.